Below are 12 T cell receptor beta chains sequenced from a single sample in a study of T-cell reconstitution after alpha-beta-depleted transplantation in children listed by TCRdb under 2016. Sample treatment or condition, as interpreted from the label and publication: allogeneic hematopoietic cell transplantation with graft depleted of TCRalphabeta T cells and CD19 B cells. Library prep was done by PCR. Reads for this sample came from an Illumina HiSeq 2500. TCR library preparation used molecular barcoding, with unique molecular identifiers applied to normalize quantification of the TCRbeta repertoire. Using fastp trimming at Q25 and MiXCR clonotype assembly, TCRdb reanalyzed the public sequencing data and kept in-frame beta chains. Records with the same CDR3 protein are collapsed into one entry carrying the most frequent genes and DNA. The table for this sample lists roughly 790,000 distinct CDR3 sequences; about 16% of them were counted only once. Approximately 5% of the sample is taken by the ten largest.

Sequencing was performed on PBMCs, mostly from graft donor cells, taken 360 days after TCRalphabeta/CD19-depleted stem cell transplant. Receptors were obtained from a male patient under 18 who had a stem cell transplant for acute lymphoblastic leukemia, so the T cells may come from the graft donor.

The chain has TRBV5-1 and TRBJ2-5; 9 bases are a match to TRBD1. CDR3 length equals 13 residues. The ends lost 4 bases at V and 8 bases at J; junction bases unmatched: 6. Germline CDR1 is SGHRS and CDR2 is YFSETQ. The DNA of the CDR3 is TGCGCCAGCAGCCCGGGACAGGGCCTCACCCAGTACTTC. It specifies CASSPGQGLTQYF.

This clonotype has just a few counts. The CDR3 reads CASSPSSGRAHEQYF. DNA of the CDR3: TGTGCCAGCAGCCCGTCTAGCGGGAGGGCCCACGAGCAGTACTTC. The chain is built from TRBV14 and TRBJ2-7, with TRBD2 matching over 12 bases. The germline V gene encodes CDR1 SGHDN and CDR2 FVKESK. The CDR3 totals 15 residues. Trimming took 4 bases from V and 5 from J; bases not matched to a gene: 6. Full variable domain (outside the CDR3, taken from reference TRBV14 and TRBJ2-7): EAGVTQFPSHSVIEKGQTVTLRCDPISGHDNLYWYRRVMGKEIKFLLHFVKESKQDESGMPNNRFLAERTGGTYSTLKVQPAELEDSGVYFCASSPSSGRAHEQYFGPGTRLTVT.

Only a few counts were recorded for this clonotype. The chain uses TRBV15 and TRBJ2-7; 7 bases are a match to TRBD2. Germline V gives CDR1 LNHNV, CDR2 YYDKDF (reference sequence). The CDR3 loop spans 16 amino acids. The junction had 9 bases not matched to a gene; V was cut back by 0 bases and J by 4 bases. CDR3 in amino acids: CATSRDRGGSGYEQYF. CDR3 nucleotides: TGTGCCACCAGCAGAGATCGGGGCGGGAGTGGTTACGAGCAGTACTTC.

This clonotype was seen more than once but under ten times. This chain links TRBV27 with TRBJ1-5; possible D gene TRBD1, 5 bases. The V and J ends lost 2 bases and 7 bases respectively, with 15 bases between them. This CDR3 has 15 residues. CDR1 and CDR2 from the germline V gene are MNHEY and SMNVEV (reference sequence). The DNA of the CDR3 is TGTGCCAGCAGTTTAGGGGGGGGAGGTTGGCAGCCCCAGCATTTT. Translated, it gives CASSLGGGGWQPQHF.

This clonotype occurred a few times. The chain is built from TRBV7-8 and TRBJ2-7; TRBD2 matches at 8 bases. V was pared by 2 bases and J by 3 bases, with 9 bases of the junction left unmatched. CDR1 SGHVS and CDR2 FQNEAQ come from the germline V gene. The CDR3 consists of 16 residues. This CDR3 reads CASSLSASGLIYEQYF. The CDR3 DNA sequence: TGTGCCAGCAGCTTAAGCGCTAGCGGGTTGATCTACGAGCAGTACTTC.

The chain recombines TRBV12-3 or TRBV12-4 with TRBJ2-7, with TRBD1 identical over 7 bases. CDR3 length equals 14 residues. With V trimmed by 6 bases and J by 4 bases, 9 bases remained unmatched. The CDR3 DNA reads TGTGCCAGCAGGCTGACAGGGACGGGGTACGAGCAGTACTTC. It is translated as CASRLTGTGYEQYF.

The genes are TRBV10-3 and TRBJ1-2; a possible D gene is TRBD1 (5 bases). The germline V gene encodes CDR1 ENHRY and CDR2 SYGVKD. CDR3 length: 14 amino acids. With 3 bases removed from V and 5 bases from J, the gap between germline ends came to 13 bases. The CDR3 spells CAISEGTGAYGYTF. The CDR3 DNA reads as TGTGCCATCAGTGAAGGGACGGGCGCTTATGGCTACACCTTC.

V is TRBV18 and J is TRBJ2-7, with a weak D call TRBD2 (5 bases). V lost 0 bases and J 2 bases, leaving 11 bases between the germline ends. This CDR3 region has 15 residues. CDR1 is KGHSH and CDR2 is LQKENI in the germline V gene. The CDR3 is CASSPPSSVPYEQYF. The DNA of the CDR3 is TGTGCCAGCTCACCACCGAGTAGCGTTCCCTACGAGCAGTACTTC. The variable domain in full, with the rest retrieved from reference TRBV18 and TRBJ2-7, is NAGVMQNPRHLVRRRGQEARLRCSPMKGHSHVYWYRQLPEEGLKFMVYLQKENIIDESGMPKERFSAEFPKEGPSILRIQQVVRGDSAAYFCASSPPSSVPYEQYFGPGTRLTVT.

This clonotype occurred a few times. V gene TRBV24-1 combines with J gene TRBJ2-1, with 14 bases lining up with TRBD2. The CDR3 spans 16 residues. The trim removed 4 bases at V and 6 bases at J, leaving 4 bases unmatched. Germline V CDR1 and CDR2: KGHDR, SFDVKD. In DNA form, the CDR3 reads TGTGCCACCAGTGAACGGACTAGCGGGAGGCTCAATGAGCAGTTCTTC. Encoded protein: CATSERTSGRLNEQFF.

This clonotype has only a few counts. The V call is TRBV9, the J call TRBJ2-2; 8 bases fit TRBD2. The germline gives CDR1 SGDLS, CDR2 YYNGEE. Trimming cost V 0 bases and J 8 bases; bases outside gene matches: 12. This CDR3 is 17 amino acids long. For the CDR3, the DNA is TGTGCCAGCAGCGTAGGTGCTAGCGGGTATTCCAATGGGGAGCTGTTTTTT. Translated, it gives CASSVGASGYSNGELFF.

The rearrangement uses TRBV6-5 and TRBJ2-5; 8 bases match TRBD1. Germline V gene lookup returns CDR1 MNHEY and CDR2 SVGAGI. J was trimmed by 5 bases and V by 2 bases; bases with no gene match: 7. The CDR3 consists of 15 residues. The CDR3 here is CASSYPRQGTETQYF. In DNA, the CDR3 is TGTGCCAGCAGTTACCCTAGACAGGGGACGGAGACCCAGTACTTC.

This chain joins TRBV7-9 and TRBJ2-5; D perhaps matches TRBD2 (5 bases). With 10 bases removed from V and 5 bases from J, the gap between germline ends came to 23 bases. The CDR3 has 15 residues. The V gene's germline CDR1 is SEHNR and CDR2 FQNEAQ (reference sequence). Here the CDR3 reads CATLNRESPRETQYF. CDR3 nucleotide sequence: TGTGCCACCCTGAACCGGGAAAGCCCCAGGGAGACCCAGTACTTC.